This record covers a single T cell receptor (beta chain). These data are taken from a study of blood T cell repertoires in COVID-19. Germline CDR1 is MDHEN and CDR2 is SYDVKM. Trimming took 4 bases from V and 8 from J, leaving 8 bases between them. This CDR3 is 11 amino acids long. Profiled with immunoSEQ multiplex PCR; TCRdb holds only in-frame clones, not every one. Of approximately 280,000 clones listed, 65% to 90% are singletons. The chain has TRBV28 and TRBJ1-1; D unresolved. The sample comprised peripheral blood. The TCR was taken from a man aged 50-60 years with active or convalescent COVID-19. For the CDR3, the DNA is TGTGCCAGCAGTTCCCCCAGAGAAGCTTTCTTT. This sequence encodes CASSSPREAFF.